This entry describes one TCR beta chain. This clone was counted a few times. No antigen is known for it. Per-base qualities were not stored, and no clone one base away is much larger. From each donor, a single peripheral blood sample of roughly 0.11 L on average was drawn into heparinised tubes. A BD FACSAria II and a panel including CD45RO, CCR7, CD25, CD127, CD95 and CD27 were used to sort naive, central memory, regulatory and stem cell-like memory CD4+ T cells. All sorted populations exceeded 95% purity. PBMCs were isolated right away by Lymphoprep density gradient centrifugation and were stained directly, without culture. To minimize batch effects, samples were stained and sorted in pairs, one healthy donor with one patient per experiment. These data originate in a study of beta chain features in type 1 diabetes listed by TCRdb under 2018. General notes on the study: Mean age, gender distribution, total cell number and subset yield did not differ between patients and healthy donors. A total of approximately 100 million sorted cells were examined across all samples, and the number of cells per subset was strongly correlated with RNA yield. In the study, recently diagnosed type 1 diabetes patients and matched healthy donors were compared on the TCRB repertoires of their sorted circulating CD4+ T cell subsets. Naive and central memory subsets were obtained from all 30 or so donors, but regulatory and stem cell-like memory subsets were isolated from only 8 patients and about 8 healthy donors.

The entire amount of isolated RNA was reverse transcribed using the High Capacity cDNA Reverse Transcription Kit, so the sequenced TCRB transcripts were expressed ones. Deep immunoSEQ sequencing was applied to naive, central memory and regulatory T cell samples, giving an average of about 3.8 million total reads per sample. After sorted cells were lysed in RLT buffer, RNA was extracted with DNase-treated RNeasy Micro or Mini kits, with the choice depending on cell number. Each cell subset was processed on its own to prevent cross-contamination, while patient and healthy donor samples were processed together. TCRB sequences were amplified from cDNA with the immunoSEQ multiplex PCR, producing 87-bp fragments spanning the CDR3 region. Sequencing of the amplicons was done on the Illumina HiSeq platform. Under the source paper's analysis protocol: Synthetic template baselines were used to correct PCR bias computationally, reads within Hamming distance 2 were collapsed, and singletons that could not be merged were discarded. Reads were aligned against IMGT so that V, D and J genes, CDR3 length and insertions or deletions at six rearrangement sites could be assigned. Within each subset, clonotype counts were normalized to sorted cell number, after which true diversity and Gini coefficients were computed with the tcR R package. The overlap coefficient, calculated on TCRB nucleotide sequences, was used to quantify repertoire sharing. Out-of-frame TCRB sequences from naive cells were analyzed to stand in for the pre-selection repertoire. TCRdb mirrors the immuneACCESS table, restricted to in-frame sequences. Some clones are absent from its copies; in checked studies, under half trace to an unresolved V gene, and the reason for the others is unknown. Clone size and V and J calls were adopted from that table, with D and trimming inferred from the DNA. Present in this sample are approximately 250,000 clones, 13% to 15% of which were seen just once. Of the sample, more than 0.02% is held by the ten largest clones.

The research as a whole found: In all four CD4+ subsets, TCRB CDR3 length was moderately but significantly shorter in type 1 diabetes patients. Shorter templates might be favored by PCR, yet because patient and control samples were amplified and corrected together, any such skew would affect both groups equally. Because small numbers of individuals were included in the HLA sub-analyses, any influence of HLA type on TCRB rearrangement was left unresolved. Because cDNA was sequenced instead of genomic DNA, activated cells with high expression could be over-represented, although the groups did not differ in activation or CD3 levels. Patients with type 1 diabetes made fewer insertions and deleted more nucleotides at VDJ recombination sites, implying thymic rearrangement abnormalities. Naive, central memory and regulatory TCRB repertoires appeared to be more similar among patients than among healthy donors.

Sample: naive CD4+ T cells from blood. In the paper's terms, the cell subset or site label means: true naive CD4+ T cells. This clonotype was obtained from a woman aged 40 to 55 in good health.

DNA sequence: TGTGCCAGCTCACGAGAGTATGGGGGGGGCACTGAAGCTTTCTTT. It specifies CASSREYGGGTEAFF. The rearrangement joined TRBV18 to TRBJ1-1; the D gene is possibly TRBD1, with 5 bases matching. The junction shows trimming of 4 bases on V and 4 bases on J, plus 16 bases between the germline ends. Reading from cysteine to phenylalanine, the CDR3 counts 15 amino acids. Of the read, only the CDR3 DNA is kept; its 45 bases are in frame from base 1. The germline V gene provides CDR1 KGHSH and CDR2 LQKENI.